Below are 30 T cell receptor beta chains sequenced from a single sample in a study of yellow fever vaccine responses in identical twins. A single record per CDR3 protein comes from TCRdb applying MiXCR to the RT-PCR reads. The sample yields tens of thousands of distinct CDR3 sequences, more than 45% seen once. The material sequenced was T cells from blood (PBMCs), unsorted or a sorted subset (not recorded which), taken before or after yellow fever vaccination (not recorded which). These receptors originate from a woman aged 18 to 35 who received the yellow fever vaccine.

This chain joins TRBV5-1 and TRBJ2-7; no clear D. This CDR3 is 14 amino acids long. Trimming cost V 1 base and J 1 base, with 9 bases left between them. CDR1 and CDR2 from the germline V gene are SGHRS and YFSETQ. This CDR3 is CASSLTPGSYEQYF. CDR3 sequence (DNA): TGCGCCAGCAGCTTGACCCCTGGATCCTACGAGCAGTACTTC.

The V call is TRBV12-3 or TRBV12-4, the J call TRBJ1-1; weak D call: TRBD1 (5 bases). Trimming removed 7 bases at V and 5 bases at J, with 14 bases between. The CDR3 length is 13 residues. CDR3 DNA: TGTGCCAGCAACTATGGGGGAGGGACTGAAGCTTTCTTT. This sequence encodes CASNYGGGTEAFF.

This clonotype was detected a few times. The chain couples TRBV2 to TRBJ2-1; 8 bases match TRBD2. V shed 4 bases and J 2 bases; nucleotides not matched to a gene: 10. Per the germline V gene, CDR1 is SNHLY and CDR2 is FYNNEI. CDR3 size: 17 residues. The CDR3 DNA reads as TGTGCCAGCAGTGGGGCCTCGACTAGCGTTCCCTACAATGAGCAGTTCTTC. Translation: CASSGASTSVPYNEQFF.

The chain recombines TRBV6-2 or TRBV6-3 with TRBJ2-5; D is perhaps TRBD1 or TRBD2 (5 bases each). Germline V gene sequence: CDR1 MNHEY, CDR2 SVGEGT. The length of the CDR3 is 16 residues. The V gene lost 2 bases and the J gene lost 8 bases, with 21 bases spanning the gap. The CDR3 spells CASSYPTGHQPGTQYF. The CDR3 coding sequence is TGTGCCAGCAGTTACCCAACGGGGCACCAGCCAGGAACCCAGTACTTC.

The rearrangement joins TRBV7-9 to TRBJ2-1; D remains unclear. The CDR3 is made up of 11 amino acids. Between the trimmed V and J ends, which lost 7 bases and 6 bases, there was a span of 7 bases. Germline V lookup: CDR1 SEHNR, CDR2 FQNEAQ (reference sequence). Here the CDR3 reads CASMFANEQFF. Here the CDR3 DNA reads TGTGCCAGCATGTTTGCCAATGAGCAGTTCTTC.

J is TRBJ1-5 and V is TRBV9; possibly TRBD1 for D (5 bases). Deletions cut 4 bases from V and 0 bases from J, with 20 bases between. CDR1 is SGDLS and CDR2 is YYNGEE in the germline V gene. The CDR3 is made up of 18 amino acids. CDR3 nucleotide sequence: TGTGCCAGCAGCCCCTCACCCGGGGGACCGTATAGCAATCAGCCCCAGCATTTT. Protein: CASSPSPGGPYSNQPQHF.

This clonotype has just a few counts. The chain joins TRBV5-1 to TRBJ2-4; D remains unclear. V lost 0 bases, J lost 3 bases, and 7 bases lay in between. This CDR3 region has 14 residues. Germline V gene data show CDR1 as SGHRS and CDR2 as YFSETQ. The CDR3 region is CASSLGEVKNIQYF. As DNA, the CDR3 is TGCGCCAGCAGCTTGGGTGAGGTCAAAAACATTCAGTACTTC.

This clonotype was observed a few times. V and J are TRBV15 and TRBJ1-1; D might be TRBD1 (6 bases). The V end was cut by 8 bases, the J end by 3 bases, with 19 bases between. This CDR3 region has 15 residues. Germline assignment: CDR1 LNHNV and CDR2 YYDKDF (reference sequence). The CDR3 spells CATGETGSYDTEAFF. The DNA for the CDR3 is TGTGCCACCGGAGAGACAGGTTCCTACGACACTGAAGCTTTCTTT.

Written as DNA, the CDR3 is TGCAGTGCCGTTGAGGTCAATGAGCAGTTCTTC. It is translated as CSAVEVNEQFF. J is TRBJ2-1 and V is TRBV20-1; the D is unclear. The germline V and J ends were trimmed by 6 bases and 6 bases, with 9 bases remaining between them. In germline, CDR1 is DFQATT, CDR2 SNEGSKA (reference sequence). The CDR3 has 11 amino acids.

V gene TRBV18 combines with J gene TRBJ1-1, with D possibly matching TRBD1 (6 bases). Trimming removed 1 base at V and 6 bases at J, with 6 bases between. CDR1 and CDR2 (germline): KGHSH, LQKENI. CDR3 length: 12 residues. CDR3 residues: CASSPQGAEAFF. Written as DNA, the CDR3 is TGTGCCAGCTCACCACAGGGGGCTGAAGCTTTCTTT.

The chain is built from TRBV5-5 and TRBJ2-1; 9 bases match TRBD2. The CDR3 totals 16 residues. Trimming removed 1 base from V and 0 bases from J; junction bases left unmatched: 2. Per the germline V gene, CDR1 is SGHKS and CDR2 is YYEKEE (reference sequence). CDR3: CASSLSSGVSYNEQFF. The CDR3 DNA reads as TGTGCCAGCAGCTTGTCTAGCGGGGTCTCCTACAATGAGCAGTTCTTC. The variable domain in full, with the rest retrieved from reference TRBV5-5 and TRBJ2-1, is DAGVTQSPTHLIKTRGQQVTLRCSPISGHKSVSWYQQVLGQGPQFIFQYYEKEERGRGNFPDRFSARQFPNYSSELNVNALLLGDSALYLCASSLSSGVSYNEQFFGPGTRLTVL.

A few counts support this clonotype. This chain uses TRBV18 with TRBJ2-3; 9 positions match TRBD2. Germline lookup yields CDR1 KGHSH and CDR2 LQKENI. The ends lost 5 bases at V and 0 bases at J; junction bases unmatched: 6. This CDR3 has 16 residues. The CDR3 nucleotides are TGTGCCAGCTCATCCAGGACTAGCGTTAGCACAGATACGCAGTATTTT. Encoded protein: CASSSRTSVSTDTQYF.

The chain combines TRBV10-3 with TRBJ1-5; D unresolved. Germline CDR1 and CDR2: ENHRY and SYGVKD. Trimming took 0 bases from V and 3 from J, leaving 6 bases between them. The CDR3 loop spans 14 amino acids. As DNA, the CDR3 is TGTGCCATCAGTGAGTCTTACACCAATCAGCCCCAGCATTTT. It is translated as CAISESYTNQPQHF.

This rearrangement joins TRBV15 to TRBJ2-5; possibly TRBD1 or TRBD2 for D (5 bases each). Trimming stripped 2 bases from V and 4 bases from J, with 17 bases between. This CDR3 is built from 16 residues. Germline CDR1 is LNHNV and CDR2 is YYDKDF (reference sequence). The CDR3 DNA sequence: TGTGCCACCAGCAGACCAACTGGGACGTCCGGAGAGACCCAGTACTTC. Residues: CATSRPTGTSGETQYF.

The chain combines TRBV5-1 with TRBJ1-1; TRBD1 matches at 9 bases. The CDR3 extends over 15 amino acids. CDR1 SGHRS and CDR2 YFSETQ come from the germline V gene. The ends lost 1 base at V and 1 base at J; junction bases unmatched: 2. The CDR3, as DNA: TGCGCCAGCAGCTTGAACAGGGGGCCGAACACTGAAGCTTTCTTT. Translation gives CASSLNRGPNTEAFF.

This clonotype was counted between two and nine times. The rearrangement joins TRBV7-7 to TRBJ1-6, with no clear D. CDR1 and CDR2 (germline): SSHAT, FNYEAQ (reference sequence). V lost 5 bases, J lost 6 bases, and 11 bases lay in between. The CDR3 covers 14 residues. The DNA of the CDR3 is TGTGCCAGCAGCACCGGACTTATTAATTCACCCCTCCACTTT. Protein: CASSTGLINSPLHF.

This chain links TRBV6-1 with TRBJ2-3, with D uncertain. Deletions cut 8 bases from V and 4 bases from J, with 4 bases between. CDR3 length equals 10 residues. CDR1 MNHNS and CDR2 SASEGT come from the germline V gene. The CDR3 protein is CASQADTQYF. CDR3 nucleotides: TGTGCCAGCCAGGCAGATACGCAGTATTTT.

This clonotype was seen a few times. The chain links TRBV13 to TRBJ2-7; D tentatively fits TRBD1 or TRBD2 (6 bases each). The CDR3 consists of 14 residues. Germline V gene sequence: CDR1 PRHDT, CDR2 FYEKMQ (reference sequence). V lost 8 bases and J lost 5, with 19 bases in between. CDR3 residues: CASGYRERGDEQYF. CDR3 nucleotides: TGTGCCAGCGGATACAGGGAGCGCGGGGACGAGCAGTACTTC.

This chain joins TRBV3-1 and TRBJ2-5; D uncertain. CDR1 LGHDT and CDR2 YNNKEL come from the germline V gene (reference sequence). The CDR3 loop spans 15 amino acids. Trimming removed 0 bases from V and 1 base from J, with 9 bases in between. The CDR3 coding sequence is TGTGCCAGCAGCCAAGATCCGGCAAGCCAAGAGACCCAGTACTTC. Amino acids: CASSQDPASQETQYF.

The V gene is TRBV6-5, the J gene TRBJ1-2; D not resolved. CDR1 MNHEY and CDR2 SVGAGI come from the germline V gene. Trimming shortened V by 4 bases and J by 1 base, and 4 bases separated the two germline ends. The CDR3 length is 12 residues. This CDR3 reads CASSSSNYGYTF. In DNA form, the CDR3 reads TGTGCCAGCAGTTCCAGTAACTATGGCTACACCTTC.

CDR3 DNA: TGTGCCAGCAGCTTAGAAGGGGGCGGCTACAATGAGCAGTTCTTC. It specifies CASSLEGGGYNEQFF. The chain is built from TRBV11-2 and TRBJ2-1; 7 bases agree with TRBD1. V shed 0 bases, J shed 3 bases, and the junction held 2 bases outside the gene matches. Per the germline V gene, CDR1 is SGHAT and CDR2 is FQNNGV. The CDR3 has 15 amino acids.

The chain recombines TRBV11-1 with TRBJ2-7; TRBD2 agrees at 15 bases. The CDR3 consists of 15 residues. Germline assignment: CDR1 SGHAT and CDR2 FQDESV (reference sequence). V lost 1 base and J lost 8; bases outside the gene matches: 3. CDR3 nucleotides: TGTGCCAGCAGCTTAGGGGGGACTAGCGGGAGGAAGCAGTACTTC. Protein product: CASSLGGTSGRKQYF.

This clonotype was observed a few times. The V and J genes are TRBV29-1 and TRBJ2-1, with D maybe TRBD2 (5 bases). With 7 bases removed from V and 9 bases from J, the gap between germline ends came to 19 bases. Germline lookup yields CDR1 SQVTM and CDR2 ANQGSEA. The CDR3 consists of 13 residues. CDR3: CSGGARDVGEQFF. The CDR3 DNA sequence: TGCAGCGGTGGTGCCCGGGATGTGGGTGAGCAGTTCTTC.

V is TRBV11-1 and J is TRBJ2-1, with 11 bases identical to TRBD1. The length of the CDR3 is 17 residues. The V and J ends lost 5 bases and 3 bases, in that order; junction bases with no gene match: 9. Germline assignment: CDR1 SGHAT and CDR2 FQDESV (reference sequence). CDR3 sequence reads: CASSTRDRGSLYNEQFF. Written as DNA, the CDR3 is TGTGCCAGCAGCACCAGGGACAGGGGGTCCCTCTACAATGAGCAGTTCTTC.

The chain carries TRBV29-1 and TRBJ1-4, with D possibly TRBD1 on 5 matching bases. Germline V gene lookup returns CDR1 SQVTM and CDR2 ANQGSEA. CDR3 length: 13 residues. V gave up 3 bases and J gave up 8 bases, with 13 bases separating them. The CDR3 nucleotides read TGCAGCGTTGAGTCCAGGGCTGGCGAAAAACTGTTTTTT. Its translation is CSVESRAGEKLFF.

The DNA of the CDR3 is TGCAGTCCTGGGGCGAGCTATGGCTACACCTTC. This translates into CSPGASYGYTF. J is TRBJ1-2 and V is TRBV20-1, with TRBD1 as a possible D gene (5 bases). There are 11 residues in the CDR3. V gave up 8 bases and J gave up 4 bases, with 11 bases separating them. Per germline, CDR1 DFQATT and CDR2 SNEGSKA (reference sequence).

V usage is TRBV11-3 and J usage is TRBJ2-5; D call uncertain. CDR3 length: 14 residues. V dropped 2 bases and J dropped 1 base, with 8 bases sitting between them. Germline V gene sequence: CDR1 SGHNT, CDR2 YENEEA. In DNA, the CDR3 is TGTGCCAGCAGCTTACCAAGCGCCCAAGAGACCCAGTACTTC. It translates to CASSLPSAQETQYF.

The chain uses TRBV11-1 and TRBJ2-2, with D maybe TRBD2 (7 bases). The CDR3 length is 16 residues. Per the germline V gene, CDR1 is SGHAT and CDR2 is FQDESV (reference sequence). The V end was cut by 0 bases, the J end by 5 bases, with 13 bases between. Here the CDR3 reads CASSLAGGLRTGELFF. The CDR3, as DNA: TGTGCCAGCAGCTTAGCGGGGGGGCTGCGAACCGGGGAGCTGTTTTTT.

The CDR3 loop is CSAREPRTSGSYEQYF. The CDR3 nucleotides read TGCAGTGCTAGAGAGCCCCGGACTAGCGGGAGCTACGAGCAGTACTTC. The chain carries TRBV20-1 and TRBJ2-7; 13 positions agree with TRBD2. CDR1 and CDR2 (germline): DFQATT, SNEGSKA (reference sequence). The CDR3 contains 16 residues. V was pared by 0 bases and J by 3 bases, with 5 bases of the junction left unmatched.

This chain joins TRBV2 and TRBJ2-4, with a possible D match to TRBD2 (5 bases). Germline CDR1 is SNHLY and CDR2 is FYNNEI. The CDR3 is 11 amino acids. V was clipped by 2 bases and J by 11 bases, with 7 bases between them. Here the CDR3 DNA reads TGTGCCAGCAGTGAATTGGGAGTTCAGTACTTC. Residues: CASSELGVQYF. The full variable domain, completed using reference TRBV2 and TRBJ2-4, is EPEVTQTPSHQVTQMGQEVILRCVPISNHLYFYWYRQILGQKVEFLVSFYNNEISEKSEIFDDQFSVERPDGSNFTLKIRSTKLEDSAMYFCASSELGVQYFGAGTRLSVL.